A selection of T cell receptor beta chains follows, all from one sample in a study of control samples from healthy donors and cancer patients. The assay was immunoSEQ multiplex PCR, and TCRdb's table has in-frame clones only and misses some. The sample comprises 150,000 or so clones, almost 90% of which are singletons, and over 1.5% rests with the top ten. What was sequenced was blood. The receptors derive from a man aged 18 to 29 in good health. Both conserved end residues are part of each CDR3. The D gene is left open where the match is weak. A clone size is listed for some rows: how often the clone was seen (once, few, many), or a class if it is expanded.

TGTGCCAGCTCACCGAACCCCCAGGTAACAGATACGCAGTATTTT | CASSPNPQVTDTQYF | . | TRBJ2-3 | TRBV18 | .
TGTGCCAGCAGCCTCGGACGGGCCGCCGGAGATACGCAGTATTTT | CASSLGRAAGDTQYF | . | TRBJ2-3 | TRBV9 | .
TGTGCCAGCAGCGTAGACTATAATGTCTACAATGAGCAGTTCTTC | CASSVDYNVYNEQFF | . | TRBJ2-1 | TRBV7-3 | once
TGTGCCAGTAGTATGAACAGGGGGCCGTGGGAGACCCAGTACTTC | CASSMNRGPWETQYF | TRBD1 | TRBJ2-5 | TRBV19 | .
TGTGCCAGCAGCTTATGGAGCTCCTATAATTCACCCCTCCACTTT | CASSLWSSYNSPLHF | . | TRBJ1-6 | TRBV7-3 | medium-sized
TGTGCCAGCAGCCAGCGGGACAGGGGTAACTATGGCTACACCTTC | CASSQRDRGNYGYTF | TRBD1 | TRBJ1-2 | TRBV3-1/TRBV3-2 | .
TGTGCCAGTACCTCATTAGGGACTAGCGGGGGAAACATTCAGTACTTC | CASTSLGTSGGNIQYF | TRBD2 | TRBJ2-4 | TRBV19 | once
TGTGCCAGCAGCTTTGCCCGGGACAGGAGGAATGAGCAGTTCTTC | CASSFARDRRNEQFF | TRBD1 | TRBJ2-1 | TRBV7-8 | .
TGCGCCAGCAGCCCGAGGGACAGGGGGTTTGAAAAACTGTTTTTT | CASSPRDRGFEKLFF | TRBD1 | TRBJ1-4 | TRBV4-3 | .
TGTGCCAGTAGCCTAACAGTTCAAGAAAAACTGTTTTTT | CASSLTVQEKLFF | . | TRBJ1-4 | TRBV19 | once
TGTGCCAGCAGCCAAGATCCGGACAGTGGAGAGACCCAGTACTTC | CASSQDPDSGETQYF | . | TRBJ2-5 | TRBV3-1/TRBV3-2 | .
TGCGGGACAGGGACGGTCGGGGAGCTGTTTTTT | CGTGTVGELFF | TRBD1 | TRBJ2-2 | TRBV3-1/TRBV3-2 | few
TGTGCCAGCAGGCTCGATCCCGGAAACAATGAGCAGTTCTTC | CASRLDPGNNEQFF | . | TRBJ2-1 | TRBV6-5 | .
TGTGCCAGCTCACAGACAGGGGAGAACACTGAAGCTTTCTTT | CASSQTGENTEAFF | TRBD1 | TRBJ1-1 | TRBV18 | .
TGTGCCAGCAGGGACAGGGGGCATGCCTATGGCTACACCTTC | CASRDRGHAYGYTF | TRBD1 | TRBJ1-2 | TRBV2 | .
TGTGCCAGCAGCTTCCGACAGGGGTACGGGGAGCTGTTTTTT | CASSFRQGYGELFF | TRBD1 | TRBJ2-2 | TRBV7-8 | .
TGCAGCGTTGAGATGGTTATGGGAGGCTACACCTTC | CSVEMVMGGYTF | . | TRBJ1-2 | TRBV29-1 | .
TGTGCCAGCAGCCTGGGAACTGATCAGCCCCAGCATTTT | CASSLGTDQPQHF | . | TRBJ1-5 | TRBV7-2 | .
TGTGCCAGCAGCCCTACGGGGGGGCAAGAGCCCCAGCATTTT | CASSPTGGQEPQHF | . | TRBJ1-5 | TRBV7-2 | .
TGTGCCAGCAGCCCCCTGGGCGGGGGGGCAAACGGGGAGCTGTTTTTT | CASSPLGGGANGELFF | TRBD2 | TRBJ2-2 | TRBV9 | medium-sized
TGTGCCAGCAGCCAAGAGGTCAATAGCTGGAATGAGCAGTTCTTC | CASSQEVNSWNEQFF | . | TRBJ2-1 | TRBV4-2 | few
TGTGCCAGCAGCCAATCGGCTAACAATGAGCAGTTCTTC | CASSQSANNEQFF | . | TRBJ2-1 | TRBV3-1/TRBV3-2 | .
TGTGCCAGCAGTTTTAGTATAGGTGCATCGGAAGCTTTCTTT | CASSFSIGASEAFF | . | TRBJ1-1 | TRBV28 | .
TGTGCCAGCTCACCTCCCGACAGGGTGAACACCGGGGAGCTGTTTTTT | CASSPPDRVNTGELFF | TRBD1 | TRBJ2-2 | TRBV18 | .
TGTGCCAGCAGGCGAGAGAAAATCTCAGGGGGCAACACTGAAGCTTTCTTT | CASRREKISGGNTEAFF | TRBD1 | TRBJ1-1 | TRBV27 | .
TGTGCCAGTAGTCTCCAGGGGACCGCGGTCGAGCAGTACTTC | CASSLQGTAVEQYF | . | TRBJ2-7 | TRBV19 | .
TGCGCCAGCAGCTTGGGGACAGTTACAGATACGCAGTATTTT | CASSLGTVTDTQYF | . | TRBJ2-3 | TRBV5-1 | .